These 22 T cell receptor beta chains share one sample of origin, sequenced in a study of CD8+ T cells in alopecia areata. Treatment meaning: oral pan-JAK inhibitor, 5-10 mg twice daily. Once RNA had been extracted, it was reverse transcribed into cDNA to act as the sequencing template. Measured with immunoSEQ multiplex PCR; TCRdb has only the in-frame clones, and not every one. The repertoire has 130,000 or so clones, about 88% of them found once; the top ten carry 13%. The starting material was CD8+ T cells sorted from blood, obtained at week 4, from a patient treated with tofacitinib. The receptors come from a human donor with alopecia areata.

The chain has TRBV30 and TRBJ2-7; D unclear. CDR1 and CDR2 from the germline V gene are GTSNPN and SVGIG (reference sequence). The germline V and J ends were trimmed by 2 bases and 3 bases, with 14 bases remaining between them. The CDR3 loop spans 14 amino acids. DNA of the CDR3: TGTGCCTGGAGTCCCTCCCGGCCTCTCTACGAGCAGTACTTC. It encodes CAWSPSRPLYEQYF.

The chain combines TRBV9 with TRBJ2-5; D ambiguous. The germline V and J ends were trimmed by 3 bases and 2 bases, with 14 bases remaining between them. CDR3 length equals 15 residues. Germline CDR1 and CDR2: SGDLS and YYNGEE. The CDR3 sequence is CASSAEALLQETQYF. The CDR3 bases are TGTGCCAGCAGCGCAGAGGCACTCCTGCAAGAGACCCAGTACTTC.

This sequence joins TRBV30 and TRBJ2-7; 7 bases line up with TRBD1. The V segment lost 0 bases and the J segment 3 bases; nucleotides outside the gene matches: 5. The germline gives CDR1 GTSNPN, CDR2 SVGIG (reference sequence). The CDR3 is 14 amino acids. Here the CDR3 reads CAWSVSGTVYEQYF. The DNA of the CDR3 is TGTGCCTGGAGTGTATCCGGGACAGTCTACGAGCAGTACTTC.

This clone appeared a few times. This chain joins TRBV29-1 and TRBJ2-7; D uncertain. Germline CDR1 and CDR2: SQVTM and ANQGSEA. Trimming took 2 bases from V and 6 from J, leaving 14 bases between them. The CDR3 is 13 residues long. The CDR3, as DNA: TGCAGCGTTGAAAGCACAGCCTCCGGCGAGCAGTACTTC. Translating gives CSVESTASGEQYF.

The chain links TRBV7-6 to TRBJ2-5, with D uncertain. Trimming took 4 bases from V and 5 from J, leaving 8 bases between them. The germline V gene encodes CDR1 SGHVS and CDR2 FNYEAQ. The CDR3 length is 12 residues. The CDR3 here is CASSSLGETQYF. The DNA for the CDR3 is TGTGCCAGCAGCTCTCTCGGGGAGACCCAGTACTTC.

The chain has TRBV29-1 and TRBJ2-1; TRBD2 agrees at 12 bases. There are 17 residues in the CDR3. Trimming took 1 base from V and 6 from J; bases not matched to a gene: 10. Germline CDR1 and CDR2: SQVTM and ANQGSEA. The CDR3 sequence: CSVEATLLAGGPNEQFF. The CDR3 coding sequence is TGCAGCGTTGAAGCCACTCTCCTAGCGGGAGGGCCCAATGAGCAGTTCTTC.

In its sample, this clone was seen a few times. J is TRBJ2-1 and V is TRBV29-1, with D perhaps TRBD1 or TRBD2 (5 bases each). Germline V gene lookup returns CDR1 SQVTM and CDR2 ANQGSEA. The CDR3 has 17 residues. V was trimmed by 3 bases and J by 6 bases, leaving 24 bases between them. The CDR3 sequence is CSVEDLPPRDDPNEQFF. In DNA, the CDR3 is TGCAGCGTTGAGGATCTTCCCCCTCGGGACGATCCCAATGAGCAGTTCTTC.

This clone was counted only a few times. Within the sample, other DNA sequences also encode this same CDR3. The chain recombines TRBV29-1 with TRBJ2-7; D tentatively fits TRBD1 or TRBD2 (5 bases each). The CDR3 extends over 12 amino acids. Per the germline V gene, CDR1 is SQVTM and CDR2 is ANQGSEA. Deletions cut 4 bases from V and 0 bases from J, with 7 bases between. CDR3 amino acids: CSVGDPSYEQYF. The CDR3 DNA is TGCAGCGTTGGGGACCCCTCCTACGAGCAGTACTTC.

A note on this clone: At one end the junction does not follow the germline gene, possibly because of a read error. The V and J genes are TRBV6-1 and TRBJ2-7; 9 positions match TRBD1. The V gene's germline CDR1 is MNHNS and CDR2 SASEGT. This CDR3 is 13 amino acids long. Written as DNA, the CDR3 is TGTGCCAGCAGTGAAAACTCTTGGACAGGGGCCTTCTTC. It is translated as CASSENSWTGAFF.

Comments on this clone: The same CDR3 also results from other DNA sequences found in this sample. The J gene is TRBJ1-1, the V gene TRBV7-9; D call uncertain. Germline V lookup: CDR1 SEHNR, CDR2 FQNEAQ (reference sequence). This CDR3 contains 12 residues. V dropped 5 bases and J dropped 4 bases, with 8 bases sitting between them. The CDR3 DNA reads as TGTGCCAGCAGCCTCACGCCCACTGAAGCTTTCTTT. Translating gives CASSLTPTEAFF.

This clone occurred a few times. The chain employs TRBV28 and TRBJ2-1, with 8 bases fitting TRBD2. Germline V gene lookup returns CDR1 MDHEN and CDR2 SYDVKM. The length of the CDR3 is 15 residues. The trim removed 5 bases at V and 8 bases at J, leaving 11 bases unmatched. CDR3 region: CASSPPAGERHEQFF. The CDR3 coding sequence is TGTGCCAGCAGTCCACCAGCGGGAGAAAGGCATGAGCAGTTCTTC.

The sample holds one count of this clone. The chain links TRBV29-1 to TRBJ2-5; maybe TRBD1 (5 bases). Germline values: CDR1 SQVTM, CDR2 ANQGSEA. V lost 7 bases and J lost 0, with 24 bases in between. The CDR3 has 17 amino acids. The CDR3 bases are TGCAGCGCAATAGAGAAGGAGTATAGGGGCTACCAAGAGACCCAGTACTTC. Protein: CSAIEKEYRGYQETQYF. Together with reference TRBV29-1 and TRBJ2-5, the CDR3 gives the full variable domain: SAVISQKPSRDICQRGTSLTIQCQVDSQVTMMFWYRQQPGQSLTLIATANQGSEATYESGFVIDKFPISRPNLTFSTLTVSNMSPEDSSIYLCSAIEKEYRGYQETQYFGPGTRLLVL.

V is TRBV27 and J is TRBJ1-5; D unresolved. The CDR3 consists of 14 residues. Trimming shortened V by 3 bases and J by 0 bases, and 6 bases separated the two germline ends. Germline CDR1 MNHEY, CDR2 SMNVEV (reference sequence). CDR3 residues: CASSLTLSNQPQHF. DNA of the CDR3: TGTGCCAGCAGTTTGACGCTTAGCAATCAGCCCCAGCATTTT.

This clone was seen ten or more times. The chain joins TRBV5-6 to TRBJ2-2; D unresolved. Germline V gene sequence: CDR1 SGHDT, CDR2 YYEEEE. V was clipped by 5 bases and J by 4 bases, with 12 bases between them. CDR3 length: 14 residues. DNA for the CDR3: TGTGCCAGCAGTACTGGGCTCGGCACCGGGGAGCTGTTTTTT. Protein sequence: CASSTGLGTGELFF. Complete variable domain (other parts from reference TRBV5-6 and TRBJ2-2): DAGVTQSPTHLIKTRGQQVTLRCSPKSGHDTVSWYQQALGQGPQFIFQYYEEEERQRGNFPDRFSGHQFPNYSSELNVNALLLGDSALYLCASSTGLGTGELFFGEGSRLTVL.

The CDR3 reads CASSSPQTSDSYEQYF. CDR3 coding DNA: TGTGCCAGCAGTTCTCCTCAGACTAGCGACTCCTACGAGCAGTACTTC. The rearrangement uses TRBV27 and TRBJ2-7, with 8 bases fitting TRBD2. Per the germline V gene, CDR1 is MNHEY and CDR2 is SMNVEV (reference sequence). V lost 4 bases to trimming and J lost 0 bases; unmatched junction nucleotides: 8. The CDR3 totals 16 residues.

This clone was detected once. The J gene is TRBJ2-7, the V gene TRBV5-1; the D gene is possibly TRBD2 (5 bases). The CDR3 contains 12 residues. Trimming pared 0 bases from V and 7 bases from J, leaving 8 bases between. The germline gives CDR1 SGHRS, CDR2 YFSETQ. The CDR3 DNA reads TGCGCCAGCAGCTTGGACCCGGGGGAGCAGTACTTC. Protein sequence: CASSLDPGEQYF.

The V gene is TRBV4-1, the J gene TRBJ2-3; 7 bases map to TRBD2. V gave up 1 base and J gave up 2 bases; unmatched junction bases: 6. This CDR3 region has 16 residues. Germline assignment: CDR1 MGHRA and CDR2 YSYEKL. CDR3 region: CASSQGLAAITDTQYF. DNA for the CDR3: TGCGCCAGCAGCCAAGGACTAGCAGCCATCACAGATACGCAGTATTTT.

This rearrangement joins TRBV25-1 to TRBJ2-1; perhaps TRBD1 as D (6 bases). Trimming left V 1 base short and J 9 bases short, with 19 bases between. Germline V gives CDR1 MGHDK, CDR2 SYGVNS. There are 16 residues in the CDR3. In DNA, the CDR3 is TGTGCCAGCAGTGAATTTATGGGATTTCAGACAGGTGAGCAGTTCTTC. Translated, it gives CASSEFMGFQTGEQFF.

This rearrangement joins TRBV5-6 to TRBJ2-2; possibly TRBD2 for D (6 bases). The V end was cut by 4 bases, the J end by 7 bases, with 11 bases between. Germline CDR1 is SGHDT and CDR2 is YYEEEE. CDR3 length equals 13 residues. The CDR3 sequence is CASSPAGFGELFF. The DNA of the CDR3 is TGTGCCAGCAGCCCCGCGGGGTTCGGGGAGCTGTTTTTT. Full variable domain (missing parts from reference TRBV5-6 and TRBJ2-2): DAGVTQSPTHLIKTRGQQVTLRCSPKSGHDTVSWYQQALGQGPQFIFQYYEEEERQRGNFPDRFSGHQFPNYSSELNVNALLLGDSALYLCASSPAGFGELFFGEGSRLTVL.

The genes are TRBV27 and TRBJ1-1; a possible D gene is TRBD1 (6 bases). This CDR3 has 15 residues. Per the germline V gene, CDR1 is MNHEY and CDR2 is SMNVEV (reference sequence). Trimming took 5 bases from V and 5 from J, leaving 18 bases between them. CDR3 protein: CASSRLGGGDTEAFF. CDR3 sequence (DNA): TGTGCCAGCAGTCGTTTAGGGGGAGGGGATACTGAAGCTTTCTTT.

The J gene is TRBJ2-7, the V gene TRBV9, with D possibly called TRBD1 or TRBD2 (5 bases each). The CDR3 has 13 amino acids. The germline V gene encodes CDR1 SGDLS and CDR2 YYNGEE. V lost 2 bases, J lost 7 bases, and 13 bases lay in between. The CDR3, as DNA: TGTGCCAGCAGCGTCAGGGCAACGGGGGAGCAGTACTTC. It codes for CASSVRATGEQYF.

The chain has TRBV5-1 and TRBJ2-3; no definite D call. Per germline, CDR1 SGHRS and CDR2 YFSETQ. The CDR3 contains 13 residues. The V end lost 0 bases, the J end lost 4 bases, and 6 bases lay between the germline ends. Here the CDR3 DNA reads TGCGCCAGCAGCTTGGTGCCTGCAGATACGCAGTATTTT. This sequence encodes CASSLVPADTQYF.